This T cell receptor beta chain was recovered during a study of CD8 T cells in Susac syndrome. Peripheral blood CD8+ and CD4+ T cells were profiled by TCR beta sequencing. Negative isolation yielded CD4+ and CD8+ T cells, and FACS enriched TEMRA cells. The RNA input was roughly 0.5 to 1 ug, and it was reverse transcribed with random hexamers. TCRdb independently ran MiXCR on the immunoSEQ multiplex PCR reads; one entry per CDR3 protein. The sample carries roughly 80,000 distinct CDR3 sequences, 75% to 95% recorded once. This TCR was recovered from a human donor with multiple sclerosis. The sample taken for sequencing was CD8+ T cells from PBMCs.

CDR3 in amino acids: CASSLVLGAGANVLTF. The CDR3 coding sequence is TGTGCCAGCAGCTTAGTGTTGGGCGCTGGGGCCAACGTCCTGACTTTC. J is TRBJ2-6 and V is TRBV11-2, with no clear D. There are 16 residues in the CDR3. The germline gives CDR1 SGHAT, CDR2 FQNNGV. Trimming left V 1 base short and J 2 bases short, with 9 bases between.